What follows are 24 T cell receptor beta chains derived from one specimen sequenced in a study of long-term antiretroviral therapy in people with HIV. With survey level as its setting, the immunoSEQ assay was v3.0. Using immunoSEQ multiplex PCR, the repertoire was profiled, and TCRdb retains in-frame clones only, with some absent. The sample contains approximately 32,000 clones, approximately 85% of which appear only once. Here the sequenced sample was unsorted PBMCs, taken 0.3 years after starting antiretroviral therapy. Receptors originate from a man between 18 and 35 years old with HIV.

The chain couples TRBV5-8 to TRBJ1-3, with 7 bases aligning to TRBD1. Trimming removed 2 bases from V and 3 bases from J; junction bases left unmatched: 8. Germline loops: CDR1 SGHTS, CDR2 YDEGEE. The CDR3 length is 16 residues. In DNA form, the CDR3 reads TGTGCCAGCAGCTTCACGGGACAGATAATTGGAAACACCATATATTTT. Its translation is CASSFTGQIIGNTIYF.

The gene calls are TRBV7-8 and TRBJ2-1; 9 positions match TRBD2. V was clipped by 1 base and J by 7 bases; unmatched bases: 5. This CDR3 has 15 amino acids. Germline CDR1 reads SGHVS; CDR2 reads FQNEAQ. The DNA of the CDR3 is TGTGCCAGCAGCTTAGGGCTAGCGGGATATAATGAGCAGTTCTTC. It specifies CASSLGLAGYNEQFF.

This chain links TRBV7-2 with TRBJ2-7; 8 nucleotides match TRBD2. The germline V gene has CDR1 SGHTA and CDR2 FQGNSA. Losses at the gene ends were 4 bases for V and 0 bases for J; bases not matched to a gene: 5. The CDR3 length is 15 residues. CDR3 sequence: CASSSQAGGSYEQYF. For the CDR3, the DNA is TGTGCCAGCAGCTCCCAGGCGGGGGGCTCCTACGAGCAGTACTTC.

The rearrangement uses TRBV23-1 and TRBJ1-1; D remains ambiguous. TRBV23-1 is labeled an ORF, and its function is uncertain. The CDR3 covers 16 residues. V lost 2 bases, J lost 1 base, and 14 bases lay in between. This CDR3 is CASSQRGSEENTEAFF. CDR3 in DNA: TGCGCCAGCAGTCAACGGGGTAGCGAGGAGAACACTGAAGCTTTCTTT.

V gene TRBV5-1 combines with J gene TRBJ2-1; weak D call: TRBD1 (5 bases). The CDR3 length is 14 residues. Germline CDR1 and CDR2: SGHRS and YFSETQ. V lost 4 bases to trimming and J lost 1 base, with 9 bases between them. The CDR3: CASSGQGSYNEQFF. The CDR3 DNA follows: TGCGCCAGCAGCGGTCAGGGATCCTACAATGAGCAGTTCTTC.

The rearrangement uses TRBV7-2 and TRBJ2-1; 14 bases are shared with TRBD2. CDR3 length: 14 amino acids. J gave up 9 bases and V 11 bases, and 9 bases lay outside the gene matches. Per germline, CDR1 SGHTA and CDR2 FQGNSA. The CDR3 sequence is CAGKTSGRASEQFF. Written as DNA, the CDR3 is TGTGCCGGAAAGACTAGCGGGAGGGCCAGTGAGCAGTTCTTC. Based on the CDR3 plus reference TRBV7-2 and TRBJ2-1, the full variable domain is GAGVSQSPSNKVTEKGKDVELRCDPISGHTALYWYRQSLGQGLEFLIYFQGNSAPDKSGLPSDRFSAERTGGSVSTLTIQRTQQEDSAVYLCAGKTSGRASEQFFGPGTRLTVL.

The chain joins TRBV13 to TRBJ2-7; TRBD2 aligns across 9 bases. Germline V gives CDR1 PRHDT, CDR2 FYEKMQ (reference sequence). The CDR3 extends over 15 amino acids. V trimming: 5 bases; J trimming: 0 bases; junction bases outside the gene matches: 5. The DNA for the CDR3 is TGTGCCAGCAGCCCACAGCGGGAGGCCTCCTACGAGCAGTACTTC. This encodes CASSPQREASYEQYF.

This chain joins TRBV27 and TRBJ2-7; 7 nucleotides match TRBD1. V was clipped by 8 bases and J by 3 bases; unmatched bases: 7. Germline V gene lookup returns CDR1 MNHEY and CDR2 SMNVEV (reference sequence). This CDR3 contains 13 residues. The CDR3 loop reads CASGRTGDYEQYF. CDR3 sequence (DNA): TGTGCCAGCGGGCGGACAGGCGACTACGAGCAGTACTTC.

The chain recombines TRBV9 with TRBJ2-2; no reliable D call. This CDR3 has 16 amino acids. CDR1 and CDR2 from the germline V gene are SGDLS and YYNGEE. Trimming removed 0 bases at V and 0 bases at J, with 9 bases between. CDR3 loop: CASSVVPHTNTGELFF. Written as DNA, the CDR3 is TGTGCCAGCAGCGTAGTTCCGCACACGAACACCGGGGAGCTGTTTTTT.

This chain joins TRBV9 and TRBJ2-5; possibly TRBD1 for D (5 bases). CDR3 size: 13 residues. Per the germline V gene, CDR1 is SGDLS and CDR2 is YYNGEE. V lost 4 bases and J 2 bases, leaving 9 bases between the germline ends. The CDR3 DNA sequence: TGTGCCAGCAGCATCGACAGTCAAGAGACCCAGTACTTC. This encodes CASSIDSQETQYF.

In its sample, this clone was seen once. The V call is TRBV9, the J call TRBJ2-4, with 10 bases aligning to TRBD1. J lost 3 bases, V lost 3 bases, and 6 bases had no gene match. The CDR3 spans 16 residues. CDR1 and CDR2 from the germline V gene are SGDLS and YYNGEE. The CDR3 nucleotides are TGTGCCAGCAGCGCCCTGACAGGGGGCAGCAAAAACATTCAGTACTTC. Amino acid sequence: CASSALTGGSKNIQYF.

This clone was detected once. V and J are TRBV6-5 and TRBJ1-3; TRBD1 matches 7 bases. CDR3 length: 11 residues. The J segment lost 8 bases and the V segment lost 7 bases, leaving 2 bases of the junction unmatched. Germline CDR1 and CDR2: MNHEY and SVGAGI. The CDR3 protein is CASTRGDTIYF. The CDR3 DNA is TGTGCCAGCACCAGGGGGGACACCATATATTTT.

In regard to this clone: The sample has other DNA sequences that encode this CDR3 too. This chain links TRBV27 with TRBJ2-7, with no clear D. Germline CDR1 is MNHEY and CDR2 is SMNVEV (reference sequence). V lost 4 bases to trimming and J lost 0 bases, with 10 bases between them. CDR3 length equals 14 residues. Here the CDR3 DNA reads TGTGCCAGCAGTTACGACGGTAGCTCCTACGAGCAGTACTTC. Translating it yields CASSYDGSSYEQYF.

The chain couples TRBV6-1 to TRBJ1-5, with D possibly matching TRBD1 (6 bases). The CDR3 sequence is 18 residues long. Germline V lookup: CDR1 MNHNS, CDR2 SASEGT. Trimming took 3 bases from V and 0 from J, leaving 18 bases between them. The CDR3 DNA follows: TGTGCCAGCAGTGACCCTCTGGACAGCTTCTATAGCAATCAGCCCCAGCATTTT. It specifies CASSDPLDSFYSNQPQHF.

The chain carries TRBV30 and TRBJ1-5; no definite D call. The CDR3 is made up of 15 amino acids. V was clipped by 4 bases and J by 4 bases, with 17 bases between them. Germline V gene lookup returns CDR1 GTSNPN and CDR2 SVGIG (reference sequence). CDR3 in amino acids: CAWNPVGSLNQPQHF. CDR3 DNA: TGTGCCTGGAACCCCGTGGGCAGCTTGAATCAGCCCCAGCATTTT. Together with reference TRBV30 and TRBJ1-5, the CDR3 gives the full variable domain: SQTIHQWPATLVQPVGSPLSLECTVEGTSNPNLYWYRQAAGRGLQLLFYSVGIGQISSEVPQNLSASRPQDRQFILSSKKLLLSDSGFYLCAWNPVGSLNQPQHFGDGTRLSIL.

This chain uses TRBV30 with TRBJ1-5, with D perhaps matching TRBD1 (6 bases). Trimming removed 2 bases at V and 7 bases at J, with 18 bases between. CDR1 is GTSNPN, CDR2 SVGIG, per germline (reference sequence). The CDR3 length is 15 residues. The DNA for the CDR3 is TGTGCCTGGAGTCCGAGACAGGTGAGCTGGCAGCCCCAGCATTTT. Amino acids: CAWSPRQVSWQPQHF.

The chain is built from TRBV9 and TRBJ2-7; TRBD2 agrees at 7 bases. This CDR3 has 14 residues. Per the germline V gene, CDR1 is SGDLS and CDR2 is YYNGEE. V shed 7 bases, J shed 1 base, and the junction held 8 bases outside the gene matches. In nucleotides, the CDR3 is TGTGCCAGCGGCGGGACTACCCCTTCCTACGAGCAGTACTTC. Protein: CASGGTTPSYEQYF.

A single count supports this clone. CDR3 region: CASSLIGSGANVLTF. CDR3 nucleotide sequence: TGTGCCAGCAGTTTAATTGGTTCTGGGGCCAACGTCCTGACTTTC. The chain has TRBV27 and TRBJ2-6; D remains ambiguous. CDR3 size: 15 residues. Trimming cost V 2 bases and J 1 base, with 6 bases left between them. The V gene's germline CDR1 is MNHEY and CDR2 SMNVEV (reference sequence).

This clone appeared once. The V gene is TRBV5-4, the J gene TRBJ2-5, with 7 bases identical to TRBD1. CDR3 length: 17 amino acids. Germline CDR1 reads SGHNT; CDR2 reads YYREEE (reference sequence). J lost 0 bases, V lost 2 bases, and 10 bases had no gene match. The CDR3 coding sequence is TGTGCCAGCAGCTTCCATCGGACAGGAAGATACCAAGAGACCCAGTACTTC. It translates to CASSFHRTGRYQETQYF.

This clone was counted a single time. The gene calls are TRBV7-2 and TRBJ2-1, with TRBD2 matching over 8 bases. The junction had 14 bases not matched to a gene; V was cut back by 6 bases and J by 7 bases. The CDR3 sequence is 16 residues long. Germline assignment: CDR1 SGHTA and CDR2 FQGNSA. CDR3 in amino acids: CASSLGEGAGVNEQFF. Written as DNA, the CDR3 is TGTGCCAGCAGTTTGGGGGAGGGAGCGGGAGTGAATGAGCAGTTCTTC.

CDR3 in DNA: TGTGCCAGCAGCTTAGGAGGTTACGGGGCCAACGTCCTGACTTTC. Protein product: CASSLGGYGANVLTF. V gene TRBV7-9 combines with J gene TRBJ2-6; D unclear. Trimming removed 1 base from V and 4 bases from J, with 8 bases in between. Per germline, CDR1 SEHNR and CDR2 FQNEAQ (reference sequence). The length of the CDR3 is 15 residues.

The chain recombines TRBV7-2 with TRBJ1-4; D is ambiguous. Germline loops: CDR1 SGHTA, CDR2 FQGNSA. The CDR3 has 16 residues. V was clipped by 5 bases and J by 8 bases, with 21 bases between them. CDR3 sequence: CASSKIRPQTREKLFF. CDR3 sequence (DNA): TGTGCCAGCAGCAAAATAAGGCCTCAAACTAGGGAAAAACTGTTTTTT. Together with reference TRBV7-2 and TRBJ1-4, the CDR3 gives the full variable domain: GAGVSQSPSNKVTEKGKDVELRCDPISGHTALYWYRQSLGQGLEFLIYFQGNSAPDKSGLPSDRFSAERTGGSVSTLTIQRTQQEDSAVYLCASSKIRPQTREKLFFGSGTQLSVL.

The J gene is TRBJ1-5, the V gene TRBV6-1; TRBD1 agrees at 7 bases. CDR1 and CDR2 (germline): MNHNS, SASEGT. J gave up 8 bases and V 5 bases, and 12 bases lay outside the gene matches. The CDR3 runs to 15 residues. The CDR3 region is CASSTGTDFVEPQHF. CDR3 DNA sequence: TGTGCCAGCAGTACCGGGACAGATTTTGTCGAGCCCCAGCATTTT.

This CDR3 is CASSHQNDFPEQFF. CDR3 coding DNA: TGTGCCAGCAGCCATCAGAACGACTTCCCCGAGCAGTTCTTC. V usage is TRBV14 and J usage is TRBJ2-1; D remains ambiguous. CDR1 and CDR2 from the germline V gene are SGHDN and FVKESK. V lost 3 bases and J lost 10, with 16 bases in between. The CDR3 consists of 14 residues.